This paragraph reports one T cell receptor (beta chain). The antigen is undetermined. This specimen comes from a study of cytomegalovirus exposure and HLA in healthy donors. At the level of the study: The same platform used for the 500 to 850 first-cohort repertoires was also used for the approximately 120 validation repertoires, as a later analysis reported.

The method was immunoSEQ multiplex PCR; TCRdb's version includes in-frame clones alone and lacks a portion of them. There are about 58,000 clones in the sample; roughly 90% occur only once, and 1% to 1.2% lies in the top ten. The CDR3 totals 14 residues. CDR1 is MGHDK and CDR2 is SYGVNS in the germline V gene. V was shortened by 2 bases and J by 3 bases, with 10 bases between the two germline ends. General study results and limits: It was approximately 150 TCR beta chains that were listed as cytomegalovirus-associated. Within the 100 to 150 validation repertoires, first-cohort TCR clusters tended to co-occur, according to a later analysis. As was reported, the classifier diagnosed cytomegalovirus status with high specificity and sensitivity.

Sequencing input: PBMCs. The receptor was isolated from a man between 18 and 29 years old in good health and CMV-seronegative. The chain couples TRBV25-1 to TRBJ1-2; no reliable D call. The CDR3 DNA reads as TGTGCCAGCAGTGAAATGGGCTCGCACTATGGCTACACCTTC. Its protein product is CASSEMGSHYGYTF.